The clone carrying this T cell receptor (beta chain) has just one count. The antigen remains unidentified. Only in-frame clones appear in the TCRdb table, and some are missing; sequencing was by immunoSEQ multiplex PCR. The table shows 65,000 to 80,000 clones, with around 92% occurring only once. These data belong to a study of resident and recirculating memory T cells in vitiligo. Broader study findings: Non-conserved TCRs across sites and patients suggested distinct clones per lesion.

There are 14 residues in the CDR3. Trimming took 0 bases from V and 7 from J, leaving 13 bases between them. The V gene's germline CDR1 is SGDLS and CDR2 YYNGEE. The sequenced sample was blood. The sequence was obtained from a male donor with vitiligo. The J gene is TRBJ1-2, the V gene TRBV9, with D maybe TRBD1 (5 bases). The CDR3 sequence: CASSVVAGPVGYTF. DNA of the CDR3: TGTGCCAGCAGCGTAGTTGCGGGGCCTGTTGGCTACACCTTC.